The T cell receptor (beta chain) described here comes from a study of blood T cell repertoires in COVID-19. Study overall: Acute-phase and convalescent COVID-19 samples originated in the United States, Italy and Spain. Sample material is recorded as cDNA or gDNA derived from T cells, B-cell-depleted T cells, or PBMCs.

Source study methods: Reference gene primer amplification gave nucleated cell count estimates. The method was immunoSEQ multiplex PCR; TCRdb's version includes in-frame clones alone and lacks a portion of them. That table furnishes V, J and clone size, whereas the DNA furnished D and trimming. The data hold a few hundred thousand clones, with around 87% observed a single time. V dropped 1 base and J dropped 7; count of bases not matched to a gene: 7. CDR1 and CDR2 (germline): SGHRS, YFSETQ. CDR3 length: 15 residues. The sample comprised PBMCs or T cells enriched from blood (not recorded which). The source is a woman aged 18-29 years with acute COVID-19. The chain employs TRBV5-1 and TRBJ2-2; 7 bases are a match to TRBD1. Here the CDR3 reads CASSLSLAGGGELFF. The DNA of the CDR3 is TGCGCCAGCAGCTTGTCATTGGCAGGGGGCGGGGAGCTGTTTTTT.